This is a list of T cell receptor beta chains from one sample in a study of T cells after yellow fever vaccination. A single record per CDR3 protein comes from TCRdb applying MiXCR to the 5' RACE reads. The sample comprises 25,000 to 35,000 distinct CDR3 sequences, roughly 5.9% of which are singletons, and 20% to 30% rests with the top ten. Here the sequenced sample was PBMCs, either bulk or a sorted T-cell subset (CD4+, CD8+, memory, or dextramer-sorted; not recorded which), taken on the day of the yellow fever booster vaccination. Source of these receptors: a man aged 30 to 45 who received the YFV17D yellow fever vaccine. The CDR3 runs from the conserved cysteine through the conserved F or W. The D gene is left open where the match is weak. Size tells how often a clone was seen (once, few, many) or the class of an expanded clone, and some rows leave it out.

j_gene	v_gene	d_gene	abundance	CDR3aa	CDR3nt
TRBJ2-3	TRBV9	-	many	CASSVSGGDTQYF	TGTGCCAGCAGCGTCTCCGGAGGAGATACGCAGTATTTT
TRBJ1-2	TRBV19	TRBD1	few	CASRPRDRGLVDGYTF	TGTGCCAGTAGACCCCGGGACAGGGGGCTTGTGGATGGCTACACCTTC
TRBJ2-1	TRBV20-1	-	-	CSASIRGEGYSYNEQFF	TGCAGTGCTAGTATTCGTGGTGAAGGGTACTCCTACAATGAGCAGTTCTTC
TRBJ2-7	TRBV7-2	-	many	CASSSGSPLEQYF	TGTGCCAGCAGCTCGGGATCACCCCTCGAGCAGTACTTC
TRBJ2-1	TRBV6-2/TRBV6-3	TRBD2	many	CASSRPGSGRGNEQFF	TGTGCCAGCAGTCGGCCCGGGAGCGGGAGGGGCAATGAGCAGTTCTTC
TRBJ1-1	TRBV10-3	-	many	CAIRDNPSTEAFF	TGTGCCATCAGAGACAACCCGAGTACTGAAGCTTTCTTT
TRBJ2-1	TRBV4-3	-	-	CASSQEHLGRHNEQFF	TGCGCCAGCAGCCAAGAGCACCTAGGTAGGCACAATGAGCAGTTCTTC
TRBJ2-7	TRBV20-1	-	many	CSATDLYVQYF	TGCAGTGCTACAGACCTCTACGTGCAGTACTTC
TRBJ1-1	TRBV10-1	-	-	CASSETLNTEAFF	TGCGCCAGCAGTGAGACCCTGAACACTGAAGCTTTCTTT
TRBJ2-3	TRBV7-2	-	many	CASSSPALRTQYF	TGTGCCAGCAGCAGCCCGGCGTTGAGGACGCAGTATTTT
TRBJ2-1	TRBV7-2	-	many	CASTLLPSYNEQFF	TGTGCCAGCACCCTCTTGCCGTCCTACAATGAGCAGTTCTTC
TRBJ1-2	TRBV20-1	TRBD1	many	CSRDSYGYTF	TGCAGCAGGGACAGCTATGGCTACACCTTC
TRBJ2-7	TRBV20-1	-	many	CSAPDRVSYEQYF	TGCAGTGCTCCAGATCGCGTATCCTACGAGCAGTACTTC
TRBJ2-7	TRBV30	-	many	CAWSGREKPYEQYF	TGTGCCTGGAGTGGCCGGGAAAAGCCCTACGAGCAGTACTTC
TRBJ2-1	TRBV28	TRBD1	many	CASSLVETWDSRYNEQFF	TGTGCCAGCAGTTTGGTTGAAACCTGGGACAGTAGGTACAATGAGCAGTTCTTC
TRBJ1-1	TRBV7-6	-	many	CASSTGPARTEAFF	TGTGCCAGCAGCACGGGCCCGGCCCGCACTGAAGCTTTCTTT
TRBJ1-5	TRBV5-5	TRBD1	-	CASSPHGQGKDQPQHF	TGTGCCAGCAGCCCACATGGACAGGGGAAGGATCAGCCCCAGCATTTT
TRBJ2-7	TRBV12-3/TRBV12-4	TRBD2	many	CASSLAGISYYEQYF	TGTGCCAGCAGTCTAGCGGGAATCTCCTATTACGAGCAGTACTTC
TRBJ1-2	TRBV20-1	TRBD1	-	CCAREKPGQENYGYTF	TGCTGTGCTAGAGAGAAACCGGGACAGGAGAACTATGGCTACACCTTC
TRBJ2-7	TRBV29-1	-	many	CSVESGIGSYEQYF	TGCAGCGTTGAGTCGGGCATTGGGAGCTACGAGCAGTACTTC
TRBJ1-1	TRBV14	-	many	CASSQDAYTEAFF	TGTGCCAGCAGCCAAGATGCGTACACTGAAGCTTTCTTT
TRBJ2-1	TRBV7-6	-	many	CASSLVQRDNEQFF	TGTGCCAGCAGCTTAGTTCAGAGGGACAATGAGCAGTTCTTC
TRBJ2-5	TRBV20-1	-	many	CSAREIQETQYF	TGCAGTGCTAGGGAGATCCAAGAGACCCAGTACTTC
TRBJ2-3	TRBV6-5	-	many	CASMARPYTDTQYF	TGTGCCAGCATGGCCCGGCCCTACACAGATACGCAGTATTTT
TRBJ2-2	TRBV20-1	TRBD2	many	CSAREASGRSGELFF	TGCAGTGCTAGAGAAGCTAGCGGGCGGTCCGGGGAGCTGTTTTTT
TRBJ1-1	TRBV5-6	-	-	CASGPGVTEAFF	TGTGCCAGCGGCCCCGGGGTCACTGAAGCTTTCTTT
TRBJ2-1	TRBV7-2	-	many	CASSQHQAGSGNEQFF	TGTGCCAGCAGCCAACACCAAGCGGGCTCGGGGAATGAGCAGTTCTTC
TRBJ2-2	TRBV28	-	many	CASSPQGGASTGELFF	TGTGCCAGCAGTCCCCAGGGGGGCGCATCCACCGGGGAGCTGTTTTTT
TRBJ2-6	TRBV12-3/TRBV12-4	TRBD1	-	CASSLGRTGVTGANVLTF	TGTGCCAGCAGTTTAGGACGCACAGGGGTAACTGGGGCCAACGTCCTGACTTTC
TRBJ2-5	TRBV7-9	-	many	CASSLSGRGGGETQYF	TGTGCCAGCAGCTTAAGCGGCAGGGGAGGCGGGGAGACCCAGTACTTC
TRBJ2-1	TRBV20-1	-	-	CSARVPGLSAYEQFF	TGCAGTGCTAGAGTCCCGGGACTCTCTGCCTATGAGCAGTTCTTC
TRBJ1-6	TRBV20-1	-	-	CSARDAVHSPLHF	TGCAGTGCTAGAGATGCCGTGCATTCACCCCTCCACTTT
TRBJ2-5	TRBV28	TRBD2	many	CASSLGLAGRETQYF	TGTGCCAGTAGTTTGGGACTAGCGGGAAGGGAGACCCAGTACTTC
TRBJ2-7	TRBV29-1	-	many	CSVEDQGYEQYF	TGCAGCGTTGAAGATCAGGGTTACGAGCAGTACTTC
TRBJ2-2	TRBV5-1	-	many	CASSLAVSGELFF	TGCGCCAGCAGCTTGGCGGTTTCCGGGGAGCTGTTTTTT
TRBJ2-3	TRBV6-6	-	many	CASSFSTDTQYF	TGTGCCAGCAGTTTTAGCACAGATACGCAGTATTTT
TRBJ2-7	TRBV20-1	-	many	CSAQTQPKGLYEQYF	TGCAGTGCCCAAACCCAACCCAAGGGACTCTACGAGCAGTACTTC
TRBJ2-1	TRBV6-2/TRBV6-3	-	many	CASSGDSGEQFF	TGTGCCAGCAGCGGCGACAGTGGGGAGCAGTTCTTC
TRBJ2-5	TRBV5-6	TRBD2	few	CASRLTSGALYF	TGTGCCAGCAGACTTACTAGCGGGGCCCTATACTTC
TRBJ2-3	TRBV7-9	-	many	CASSLGTSTDTQYF	TGTGCCAGCAGCTTAGGGACAAGCACAGATACGCAGTATTTT
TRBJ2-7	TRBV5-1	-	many	CASSLPPRDPSSYEQYF	TGCGCCAGCAGCCTTCCCCCTCGCGATCCGTCCTCCTACGAGCAGTACTTC
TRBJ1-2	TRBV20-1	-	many	CSARRQENYGYTF	TGCAGTGCTAGGAGGCAGGAGAACTATGGCTACACCTTC
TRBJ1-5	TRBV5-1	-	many	CASSPGANQPQHF	TGCGCCAGCAGCCCCGGGGCCAATCAGCCCCAGCATTTT
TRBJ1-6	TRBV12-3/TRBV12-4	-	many	CASSPGGGSPLHF	TGTGCCAGCAGCCCCGGGGGTGGGTCACCCCTCCACTTT
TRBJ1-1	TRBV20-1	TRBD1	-	CSATTGVSNTEAFF	TGCAGTGCTACTACAGGGGTGTCGAACACTGAAGCTTTCTTT
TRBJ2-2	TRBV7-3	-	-	CASSSSRDTGELFF	TGTGCCAGCAGCTCCTCCAGGGACACCGGGGAGCTGTTTTTT
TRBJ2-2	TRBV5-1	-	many	CASSYWDPNTGELFF	TGCGCCAGCAGCTATTGGGATCCGAACACCGGGGAGCTGTTTTTT
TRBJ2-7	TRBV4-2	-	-	CAIGHALGYEQYF	TGTGCCATCGGCCACGCGCTGGGCTACGAGCAGTACTTC
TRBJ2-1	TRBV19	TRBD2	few	CASTRRGDSYNEQFF	TGTGCCAGTACCAGGCGGGGGGACTCCTACAATGAGCAGTTCTTC
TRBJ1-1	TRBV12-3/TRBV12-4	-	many	CASSFGAGAEAFF	-